This entry is about one T cell receptor beta chain. This specimen comes from a study of blood T cell repertoires in COVID-19. Study overall: COVID-19 samples collected from the United States, Italy and Spain covered acute and convalescent phases. Sample material is recorded as cDNA or gDNA derived from T cells, B-cell-depleted T cells, or PBMCs.

This CDR3 is built from 12 residues. The germline V and J ends were trimmed by 4 bases and 7 bases, with 11 bases remaining between them. Germline V gene data show CDR1 as WNHNN and CDR2 as SYGVQD (reference sequence). Here immunoSEQ multiplex PCR was the method, and the copy in TCRdb shows in-frame clones only, minus some. Of 150,000 to 200,000 clones listed, around 89% are singletons. The clonotype was recovered from a human donor in a cohort sampled during active COVID-19. This sequence joins TRBV10-1 and TRBJ2-7; no clear D. Specimen: peripheral blood. As DNA, the CDR3 is TGCGCCAGCAGTGGACTGCCTGGAGAGCAGTACTTC. Translation gives CASSGLPGEQYF.